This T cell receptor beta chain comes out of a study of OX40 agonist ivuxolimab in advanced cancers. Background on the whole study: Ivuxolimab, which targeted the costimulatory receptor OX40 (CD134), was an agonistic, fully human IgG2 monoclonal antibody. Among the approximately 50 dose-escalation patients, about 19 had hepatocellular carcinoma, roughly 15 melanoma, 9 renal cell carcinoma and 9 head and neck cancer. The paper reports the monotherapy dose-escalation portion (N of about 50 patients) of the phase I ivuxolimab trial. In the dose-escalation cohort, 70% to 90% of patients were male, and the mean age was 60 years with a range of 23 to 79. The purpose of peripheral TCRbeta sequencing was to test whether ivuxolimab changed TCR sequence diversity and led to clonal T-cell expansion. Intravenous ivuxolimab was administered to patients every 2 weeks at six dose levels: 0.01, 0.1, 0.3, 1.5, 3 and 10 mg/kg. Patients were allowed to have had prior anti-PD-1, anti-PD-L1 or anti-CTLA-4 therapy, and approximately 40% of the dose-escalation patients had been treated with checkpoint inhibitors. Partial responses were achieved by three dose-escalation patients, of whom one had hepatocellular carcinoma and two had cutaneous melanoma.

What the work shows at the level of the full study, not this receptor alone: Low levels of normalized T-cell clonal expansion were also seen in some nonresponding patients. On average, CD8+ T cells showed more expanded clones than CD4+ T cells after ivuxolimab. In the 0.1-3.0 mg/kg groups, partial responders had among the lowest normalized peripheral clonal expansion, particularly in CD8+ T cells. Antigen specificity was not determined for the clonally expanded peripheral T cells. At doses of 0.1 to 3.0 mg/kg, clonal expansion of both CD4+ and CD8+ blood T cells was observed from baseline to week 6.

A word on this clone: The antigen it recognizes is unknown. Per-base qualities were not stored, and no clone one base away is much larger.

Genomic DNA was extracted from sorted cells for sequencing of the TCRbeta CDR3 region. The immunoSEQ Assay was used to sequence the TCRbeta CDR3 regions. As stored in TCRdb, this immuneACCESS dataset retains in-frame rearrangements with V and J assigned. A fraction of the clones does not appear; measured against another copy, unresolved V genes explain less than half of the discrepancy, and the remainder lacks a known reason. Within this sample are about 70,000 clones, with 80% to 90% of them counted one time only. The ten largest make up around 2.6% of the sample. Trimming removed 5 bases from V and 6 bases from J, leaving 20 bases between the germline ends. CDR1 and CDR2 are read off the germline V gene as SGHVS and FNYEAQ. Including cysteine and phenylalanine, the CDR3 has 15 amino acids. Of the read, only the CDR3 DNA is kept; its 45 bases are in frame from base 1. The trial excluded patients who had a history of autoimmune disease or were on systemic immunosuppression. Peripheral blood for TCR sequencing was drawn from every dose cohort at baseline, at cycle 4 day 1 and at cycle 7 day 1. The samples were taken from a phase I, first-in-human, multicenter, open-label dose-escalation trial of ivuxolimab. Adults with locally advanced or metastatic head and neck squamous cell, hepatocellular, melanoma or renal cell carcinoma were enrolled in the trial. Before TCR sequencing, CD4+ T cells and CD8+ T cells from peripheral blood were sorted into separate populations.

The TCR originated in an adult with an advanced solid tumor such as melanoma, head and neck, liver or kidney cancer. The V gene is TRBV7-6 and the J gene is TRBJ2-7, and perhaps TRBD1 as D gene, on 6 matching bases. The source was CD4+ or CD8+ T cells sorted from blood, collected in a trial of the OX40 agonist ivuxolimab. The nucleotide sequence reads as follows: TGTGCCAGCAGCGCCAAACAGGGTACGGGCGCCGAGCAGTACTTC. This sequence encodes CASSAKQGTGAEQYF.